This TCR beta chain is from a study of blood T cells in healthy people across ages. This clonotype appeared a few times. The antigen remains unidentified. General observations from the study: Researchers said unsorted PBMCs prevented a conclusive naive versus antigen-experienced comparison. Per million T cells, TCR beta diversity dropped about linearly as age rose. More naive CD4+ cells and higher diversity marked long-lived donors relative to aged donors.

Those donating, healthy Caucasian individuals from Russia, were aged about 6 to 100. With a J-beta primer mix and a sample-barcoded 5' primer, a second PCR ran roughly 6 to 11 cycles. TCRdb passed the 5' RACE reads through MiXCR, listing each CDR3 protein once. The sample includes 1.5 million to 2 million distinct CDR3 sequences, about two fifths of them seen just once. The receptor's source is a human donor in good health. Sequencing was performed on blood.

The CDR3 reads CATSDGLGDSNQPQHF. Here the CDR3 DNA reads TGTGCCACCAGTGATGGACTTGGGGATAGCAATCAGCCCCAGCATTTT. V and J are TRBV24-1 and TRBJ1-5; D call uncertain. The germline V gene has CDR1 KGHDR and CDR2 SFDVKD. The CDR3 sequence is 16 residues long. Between the trimmed V and J ends, which lost 3 bases and 0 bases, there was a span of 11 bases.